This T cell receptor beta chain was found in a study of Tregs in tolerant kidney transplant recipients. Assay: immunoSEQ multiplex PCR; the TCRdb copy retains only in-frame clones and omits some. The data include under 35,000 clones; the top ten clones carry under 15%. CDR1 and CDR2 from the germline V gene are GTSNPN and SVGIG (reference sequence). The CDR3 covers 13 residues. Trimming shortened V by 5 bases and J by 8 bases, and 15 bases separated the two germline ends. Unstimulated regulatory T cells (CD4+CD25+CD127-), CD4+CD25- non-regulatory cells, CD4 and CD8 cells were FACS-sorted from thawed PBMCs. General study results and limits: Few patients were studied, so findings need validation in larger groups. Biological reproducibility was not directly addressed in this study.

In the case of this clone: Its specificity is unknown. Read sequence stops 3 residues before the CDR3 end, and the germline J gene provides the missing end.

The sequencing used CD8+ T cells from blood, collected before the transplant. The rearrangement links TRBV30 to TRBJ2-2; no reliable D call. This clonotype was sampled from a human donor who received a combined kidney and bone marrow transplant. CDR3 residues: CAWATVGTGELFF. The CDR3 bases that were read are TGTGCCTGGGCGACTGTCGGAACGGGGGAG.